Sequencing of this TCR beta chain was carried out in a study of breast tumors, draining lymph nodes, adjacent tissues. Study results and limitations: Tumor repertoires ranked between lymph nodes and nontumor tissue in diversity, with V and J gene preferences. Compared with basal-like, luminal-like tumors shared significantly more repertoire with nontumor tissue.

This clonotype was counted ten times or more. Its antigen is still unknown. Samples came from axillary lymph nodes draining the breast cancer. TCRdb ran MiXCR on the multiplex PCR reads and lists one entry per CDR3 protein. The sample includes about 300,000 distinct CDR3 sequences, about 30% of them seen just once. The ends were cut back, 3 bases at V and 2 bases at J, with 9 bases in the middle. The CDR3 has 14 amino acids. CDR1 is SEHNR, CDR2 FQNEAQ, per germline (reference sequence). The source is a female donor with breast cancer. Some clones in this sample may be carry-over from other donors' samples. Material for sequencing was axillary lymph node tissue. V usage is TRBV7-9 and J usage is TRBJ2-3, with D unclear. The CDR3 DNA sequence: TGTGCCAGCAGCTTGACAACAGACACAGATACGCAGTATTTT. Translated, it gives CASSLTTDTDTQYF.